This T cell receptor (beta chain) emerged from a study of blood T cells in healthy people across ages. To note about this clonotype: Antigen specificity is unknown.

A second 7 to 11 cycle PCR used barcoded and J-beta primers. In TCRdb, the 5' RACE reads were re-called with MiXCR into one record per CDR3 protein. The table records about 1,400,000 distinct CDR3 sequences, approximately 59% of them present only once. Per germline, CDR1 MGHRA and CDR2 YSYEKL. V lost 4 bases and J 0 bases, leaving 9 bases between the germline ends. The CDR3 is made up of 14 amino acids. Study-level results: From one million sequenced T cells, diversity estimates were lower bounds.

Donors were healthy Caucasian individuals from Russia aged roughly 6 to 95. This receptor was obtained from a man in his late teens or twenties in good health. The specimen was blood. The chain recombines TRBV4-1 with TRBJ1-2, with D unclear. This CDR3 reads CASSLLVSNYGYTF. The CDR3 DNA sequence: TGCGCCAGCAGCCTCCTCGTTTCTAACTATGGCTACACCTTC.